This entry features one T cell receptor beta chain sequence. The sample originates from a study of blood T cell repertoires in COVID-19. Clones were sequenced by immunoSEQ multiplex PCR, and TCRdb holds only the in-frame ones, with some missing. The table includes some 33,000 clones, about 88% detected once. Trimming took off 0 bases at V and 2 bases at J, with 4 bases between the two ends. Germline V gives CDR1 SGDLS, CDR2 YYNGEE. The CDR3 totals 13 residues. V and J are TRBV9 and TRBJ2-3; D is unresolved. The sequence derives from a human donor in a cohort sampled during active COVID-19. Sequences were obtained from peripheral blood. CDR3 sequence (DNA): TGTGCCAGCAGCGTAGCGTCCACAGATACGCAGTATTTT. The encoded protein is CASSVASTDTQYF.